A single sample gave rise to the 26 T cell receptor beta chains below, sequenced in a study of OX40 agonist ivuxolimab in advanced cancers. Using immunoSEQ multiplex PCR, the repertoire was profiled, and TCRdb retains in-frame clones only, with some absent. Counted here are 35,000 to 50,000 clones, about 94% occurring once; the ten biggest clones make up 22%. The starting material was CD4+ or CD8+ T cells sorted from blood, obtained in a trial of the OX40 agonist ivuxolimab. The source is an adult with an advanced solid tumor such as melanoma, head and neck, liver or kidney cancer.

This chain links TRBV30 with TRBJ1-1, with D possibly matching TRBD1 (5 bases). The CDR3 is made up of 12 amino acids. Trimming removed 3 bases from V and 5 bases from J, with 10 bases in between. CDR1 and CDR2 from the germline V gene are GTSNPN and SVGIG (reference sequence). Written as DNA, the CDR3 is TGTGCCTGGAGGATCGGGGGGACTGAAGCTTTCTTT. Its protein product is CAWRIGGTEAFF.

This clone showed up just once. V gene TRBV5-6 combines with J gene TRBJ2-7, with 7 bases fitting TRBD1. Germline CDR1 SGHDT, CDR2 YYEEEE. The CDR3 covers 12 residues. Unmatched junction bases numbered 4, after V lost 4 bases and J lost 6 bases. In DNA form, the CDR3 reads TGTGCCAGCAGCACGGGACAGAGCGAGCAGTACTTC. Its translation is CASSTGQSEQYF.

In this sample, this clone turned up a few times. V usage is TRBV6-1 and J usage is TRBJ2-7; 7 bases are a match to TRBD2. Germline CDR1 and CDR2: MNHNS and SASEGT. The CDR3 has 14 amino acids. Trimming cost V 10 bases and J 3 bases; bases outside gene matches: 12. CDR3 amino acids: CATPPSGKGYEQYF. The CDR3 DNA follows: TGTGCCACGCCCCCGAGCGGGAAAGGCTACGAGCAGTACTTC.

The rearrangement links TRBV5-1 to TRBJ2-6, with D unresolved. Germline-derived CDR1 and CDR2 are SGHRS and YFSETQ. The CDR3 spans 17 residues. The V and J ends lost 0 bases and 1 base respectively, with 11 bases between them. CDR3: CASSLAIDWSGANVLTF. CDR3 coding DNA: TGCGCCAGCAGCTTGGCCATAGACTGGTCTGGGGCCAACGTCCTGACTTTC. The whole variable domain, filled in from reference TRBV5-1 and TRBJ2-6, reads KAGVTQTPRYLIKTRGQQVTLSCSPISGHRSVSWYQQTPGQGLQFLFEYFSETQRNKGNFPGRFSGRQFSNSRSEMNVSTLELGDSALYLCASSLAIDWSGANVLTFGAGSRLTVL.

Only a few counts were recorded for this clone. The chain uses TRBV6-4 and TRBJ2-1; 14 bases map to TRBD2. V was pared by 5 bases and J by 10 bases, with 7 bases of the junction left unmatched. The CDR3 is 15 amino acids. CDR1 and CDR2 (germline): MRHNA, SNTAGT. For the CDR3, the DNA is TGTGCCAGCAGTCCGACTAGCGGGAGGGCCGGGGAGCAGTTCTTC. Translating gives CASSPTSGRAGEQFF.

CDR3 in DNA: TGTGCCATCAGTGAGTCGCTGGGGGGAGGCAATCAGCCCCAGCATTTT. It specifies CAISESLGGGNQPQHF. The chain carries TRBV10-3 and TRBJ1-5; TRBD1 might be the D (5 bases). V dropped 0 bases and J dropped 2 bases, with 11 bases sitting between them. The germline V gene has CDR1 ENHRY and CDR2 SYGVKD. The CDR3 extends over 16 amino acids.

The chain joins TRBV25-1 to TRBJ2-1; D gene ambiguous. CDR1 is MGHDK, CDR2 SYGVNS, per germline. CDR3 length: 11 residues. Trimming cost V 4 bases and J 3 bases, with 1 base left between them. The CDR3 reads CASSVYNEQFF. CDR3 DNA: TGTGCCAGCAGTGTCTACAATGAGCAGTTCTTC.

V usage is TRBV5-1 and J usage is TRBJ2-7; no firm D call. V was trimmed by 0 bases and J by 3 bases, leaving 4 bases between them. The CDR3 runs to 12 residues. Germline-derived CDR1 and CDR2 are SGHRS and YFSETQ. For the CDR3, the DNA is TGCGCCAGCAGCTTGGGGGGCTACGAGCAGTACTTC. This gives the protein CASSLGGYEQYF.

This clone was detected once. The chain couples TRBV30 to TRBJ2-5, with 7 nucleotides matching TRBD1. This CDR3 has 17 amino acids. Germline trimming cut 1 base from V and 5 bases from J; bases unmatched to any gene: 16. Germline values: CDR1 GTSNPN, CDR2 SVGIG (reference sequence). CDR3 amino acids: CAWSARDSQFRWETQYF. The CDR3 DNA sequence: TGTGCCTGGAGTGCCCGGGACAGTCAATTTAGATGGGAGACCCAGTACTTC.

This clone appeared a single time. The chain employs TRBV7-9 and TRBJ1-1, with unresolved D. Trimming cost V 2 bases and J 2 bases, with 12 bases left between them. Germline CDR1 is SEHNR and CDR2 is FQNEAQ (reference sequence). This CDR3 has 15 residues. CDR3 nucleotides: TGTGCCAGCAGCTTAAGGGAGGGTGCTAACACTGAAGCTTTCTTT. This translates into CASSLREGANTEAFF. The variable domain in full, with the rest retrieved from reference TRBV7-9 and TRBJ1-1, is DTGVSQNPRHKITKRGQNVTFRCDPISEHNRLYWYRQTLGQGPEFLTYFQNEAQLEKSRLLSDRFSAERPKGSFSTLEIQRTEQGDSAMYLCASSLREGANTEAFFGQGTRLTVV.

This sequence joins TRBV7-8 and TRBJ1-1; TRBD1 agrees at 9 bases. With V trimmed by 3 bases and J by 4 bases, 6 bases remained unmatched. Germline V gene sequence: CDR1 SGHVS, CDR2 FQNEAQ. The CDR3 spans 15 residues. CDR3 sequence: CASSLRTGGGTEAFF. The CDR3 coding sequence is TGTGCCAGCAGCTTGCGAACAGGGGGCGGCACTGAAGCTTTCTTT.

The CDR3 DNA reads as TGTGCCAGCAGTGCGGTGGGACAGGGAGCCTACGAGCAGTACTTC. Its translation: CASSAVGQGAYEQYF. J is TRBJ2-7 and V is TRBV27, with TRBD1 matching over 9 bases. From germline, CDR1 is MNHEY and CDR2 SMNVEV (reference sequence). The V segment lost 5 bases and the J segment 2 bases; nucleotides outside the gene matches: 7. The CDR3 sequence is 15 residues long.

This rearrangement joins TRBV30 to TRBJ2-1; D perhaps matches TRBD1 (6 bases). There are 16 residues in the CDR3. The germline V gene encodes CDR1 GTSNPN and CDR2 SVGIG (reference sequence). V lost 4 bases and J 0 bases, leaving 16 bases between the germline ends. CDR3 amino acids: CAWTPGQGSSYNEQFF. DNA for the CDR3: TGTGCCTGGACCCCCGGCCAGGGGAGCTCCTACAATGAGCAGTTCTTC.

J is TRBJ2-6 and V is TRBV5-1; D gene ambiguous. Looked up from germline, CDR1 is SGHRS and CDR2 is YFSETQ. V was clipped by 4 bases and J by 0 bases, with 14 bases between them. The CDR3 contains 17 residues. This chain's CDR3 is CASSPRGPLSGANVLTF. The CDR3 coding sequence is TGCGCCAGCAGCCCGCGTGGGCCTCTCTCTGGGGCCAACGTCCTGACTTTC. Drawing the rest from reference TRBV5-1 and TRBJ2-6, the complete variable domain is KAGVTQTPRYLIKTRGQQVTLSCSPISGHRSVSWYQQTPGQGLQFLFEYFSETQRNKGNFPGRFSGRQFSNSRSEMNVSTLELGDSALYLCASSPRGPLSGANVLTFGAGSRLTVL.

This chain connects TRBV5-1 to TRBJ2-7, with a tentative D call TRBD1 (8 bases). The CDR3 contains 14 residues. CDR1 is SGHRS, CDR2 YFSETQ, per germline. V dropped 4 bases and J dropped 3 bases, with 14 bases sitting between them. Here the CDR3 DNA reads TGCGCCAGCAGCCTCACAGGGGGGGACTACGAGCAGTACTTC. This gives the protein CASSLTGGDYEQYF.

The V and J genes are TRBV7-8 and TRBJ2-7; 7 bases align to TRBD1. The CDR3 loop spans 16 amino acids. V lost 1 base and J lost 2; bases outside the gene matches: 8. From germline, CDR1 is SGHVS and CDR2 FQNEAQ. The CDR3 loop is CASSLVFGQGAYEQYF. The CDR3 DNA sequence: TGTGCCAGCAGCTTAGTCTTTGGTCAGGGGGCCTACGAGCAGTACTTC.

The CDR3 sequence: CASSPWTGGSQPQHF. CDR3 nucleotide sequence: TGTGCCAGCAGTCCCTGGACAGGGGGCTCGCAGCCCCAGCATTTT. The chain couples TRBV25-1 to TRBJ1-5; 11 bases match TRBD1. V lost 5 bases to trimming and J lost 7 bases; unmatched junction nucleotides: 7. This CDR3 contains 15 residues. CDR1 MGHDK and CDR2 SYGVNS come from the germline V gene.

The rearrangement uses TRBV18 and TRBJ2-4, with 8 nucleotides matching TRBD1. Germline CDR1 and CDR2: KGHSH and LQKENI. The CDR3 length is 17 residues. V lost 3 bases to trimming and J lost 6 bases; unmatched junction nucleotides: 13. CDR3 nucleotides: TGTGCCAGCTCACCTTCCGGACAGGGTAGTTACGGAAACATTCAGTACTTC. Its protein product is CASSPSGQGSYGNIQYF.

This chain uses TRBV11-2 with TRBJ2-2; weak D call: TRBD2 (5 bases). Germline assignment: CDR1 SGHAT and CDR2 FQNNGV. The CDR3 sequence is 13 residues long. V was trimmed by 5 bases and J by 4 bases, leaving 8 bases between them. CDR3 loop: CASSLGVTGELFF. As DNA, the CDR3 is TGTGCCAGCAGCCTCGGGGTCACCGGGGAGCTGTTTTTT. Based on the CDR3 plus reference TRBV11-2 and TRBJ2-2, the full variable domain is EAGVAQSPRYKIIEKRQSVAFWCNPISGHATLYWYQQILGQGPKLLIQFQNNGVVDDSQLPKDRFSAERLKGVDSTLKIQPAKLEDSAVYLCASSLGVTGELFFGEGSRLTVL.

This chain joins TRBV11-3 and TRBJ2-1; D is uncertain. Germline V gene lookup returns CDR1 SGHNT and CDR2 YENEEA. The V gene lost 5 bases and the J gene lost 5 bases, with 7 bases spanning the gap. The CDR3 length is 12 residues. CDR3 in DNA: TGTGCCAGCAGCGGGTCAAACAATGAGCAGTTCTTC. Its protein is CASSGSNNEQFF.

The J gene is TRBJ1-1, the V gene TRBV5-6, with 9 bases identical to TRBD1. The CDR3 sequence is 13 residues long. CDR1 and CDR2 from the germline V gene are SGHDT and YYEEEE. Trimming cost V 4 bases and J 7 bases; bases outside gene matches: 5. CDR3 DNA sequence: TGTGCCAGCAGCGTAGGACAGGGGTATGAAGCTTTCTTT. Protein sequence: CASSVGQGYEAFF.

The CDR3 here is CASRYLGTSGLGEQFF. CDR3 nucleotide sequence: TGTGCCAGCAGGTACCTCGGGACTAGCGGTCTCGGTGAGCAGTTCTTC. The rearrangement joins TRBV11-2 to TRBJ2-1; 11 bases agree with TRBD2. Germline loops: CDR1 SGHAT, CDR2 FQNNGV. The junction had 13 bases not matched to a gene; V was cut back by 6 bases and J by 9 bases. This CDR3 has 16 residues.

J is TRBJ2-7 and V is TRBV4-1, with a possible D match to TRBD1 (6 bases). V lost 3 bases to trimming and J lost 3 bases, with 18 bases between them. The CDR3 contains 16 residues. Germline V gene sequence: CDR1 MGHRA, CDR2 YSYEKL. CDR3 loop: CASSHGRETGVYEQYF. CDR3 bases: TGCGCCAGCAGCCATGGAAGGGAGACAGGAGTCTACGAGCAGTACTTC.

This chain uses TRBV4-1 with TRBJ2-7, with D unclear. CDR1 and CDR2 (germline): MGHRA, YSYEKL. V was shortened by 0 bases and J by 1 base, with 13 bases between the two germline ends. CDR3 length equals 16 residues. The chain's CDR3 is CASSQESSVASYEQYF. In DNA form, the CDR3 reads TGCGCCAGCAGCCAAGAGTCGTCGGTGGCGTCCTACGAGCAGTACTTC.

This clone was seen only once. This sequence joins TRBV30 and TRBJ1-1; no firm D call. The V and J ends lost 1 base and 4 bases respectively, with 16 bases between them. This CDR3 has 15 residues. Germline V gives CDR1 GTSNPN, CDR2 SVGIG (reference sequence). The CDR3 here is CAWSGVARWGTEAFF. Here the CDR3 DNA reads TGTGCCTGGAGTGGGGTTGCCAGGTGGGGCACTGAAGCTTTCTTT.

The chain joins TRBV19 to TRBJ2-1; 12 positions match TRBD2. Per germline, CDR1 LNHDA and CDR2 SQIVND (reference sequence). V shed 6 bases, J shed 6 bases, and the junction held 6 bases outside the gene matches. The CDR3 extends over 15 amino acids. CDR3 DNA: TGTGCCAGTAGCCGGCTAGCGGGAGGGCCCAATGAGCAGTTCTTC. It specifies CASSRLAGGPNEQFF.